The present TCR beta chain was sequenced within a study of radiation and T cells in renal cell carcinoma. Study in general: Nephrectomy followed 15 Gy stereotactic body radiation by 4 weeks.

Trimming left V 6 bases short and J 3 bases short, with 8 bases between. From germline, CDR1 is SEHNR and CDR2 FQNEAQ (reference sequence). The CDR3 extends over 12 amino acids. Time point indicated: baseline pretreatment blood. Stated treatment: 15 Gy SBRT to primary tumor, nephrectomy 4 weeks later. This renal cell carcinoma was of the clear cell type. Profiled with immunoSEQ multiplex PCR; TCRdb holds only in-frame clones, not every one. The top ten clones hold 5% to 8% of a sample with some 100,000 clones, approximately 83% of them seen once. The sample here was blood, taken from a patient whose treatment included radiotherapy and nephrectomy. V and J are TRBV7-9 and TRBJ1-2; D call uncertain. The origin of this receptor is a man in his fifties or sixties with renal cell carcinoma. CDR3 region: CASSVGYYGYTF. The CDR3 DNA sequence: TGTGCCAGCAGTGTGGGTTACTATGGCTACACCTTC.